The 25 T cell receptor beta chains presented below share a single source sample, sequenced in a study of shared clonotypes between healthy human individuals. The method was immunoSEQ multiplex PCR; TCRdb's version includes in-frame clones alone and lacks a portion of them. The data hold some 2,100,000 clones, with 90% to 95% observed a single time. Naive CD8 populations comprised CD45RO-negative cells positively selected for CCR7, excluding terminally differentiated effector memory CD45RA+ cells. Sequenced input: naive CD8+ T cells from PBMCs. All receptors derive from a man aged 18 to 30 in good health. Some clones in this sample may be carry-over from other donors' samples.

The chain joins TRBV14 to TRBJ2-7; D gene uncertain. Germline CDR1 is SGHDN and CDR2 is FVKESK. The CDR3 contains 15 residues. Trimming removed 1 base from V and 2 bases from J, with 12 bases in between. CDR3 in amino acids: CASSQGWVGTYEQYF. The CDR3 DNA reads TGTGCCAGCAGCCAAGGGTGGGTGGGTACCTACGAGCAGTACTTC.

The chain combines TRBV5-6 with TRBJ1-2, with TRBD1 matching 7 bases. Per the germline V gene, CDR1 is SGHDT and CDR2 is YYEEEE. The CDR3 loop spans 15 amino acids. J lost 1 base, V lost 1 base, and 4 bases had no gene match. The CDR3 is CASSLRQGFNYGYTF. CDR3 sequence (DNA): TGTGCCAGCAGCTTGCGACAGGGATTTAACTATGGCTACACCTTC.

The rearrangement uses TRBV6-1 and TRBJ1-1, with a tentative D call TRBD1 (6 bases). The CDR3 is 13 amino acids. V shed 5 bases and J shed 2 bases, with 9 bases lying between them. Germline loops: CDR1 MNHNS, CDR2 SASEGT. CDR3 amino acids: CASSLGGNTEAFF. The CDR3 DNA is TGTGCCAGCAGTTTAGGGGGTAACACTGAAGCTTTCTTT.

The rearrangement uses TRBV7-8 and TRBJ1-4, with D unresolved. The germline CDR1 and CDR2 sequences are SGHVS and FQNEAQ. The germline V and J ends were trimmed by 2 bases and 5 bases, with 12 bases remaining between them. The CDR3 contains 15 residues. CDR3 DNA: TGTGCCAGCAGCTTATCTGAGAGGAGAAATGAAAAACTGTTTTTT. This translates into CASSLSERRNEKLFF.

This rearrangement joins TRBV4-2 to TRBJ2-7; tentative D call: TRBD1 (6 bases). Germline values: CDR1 LGHNA, CDR2 YNFKEQ. The CDR3 is made up of 15 amino acids. V was clipped by 2 bases and J by 2 bases, with 13 bases between them. DNA for the CDR3: TGTGCCAGCAGCCAACTTGCCGGGACAACCTACGAGCAGTACTTC. Its protein is CASSQLAGTTYEQYF.

The chain employs TRBV27 and TRBJ2-3; 12 nucleotides agree with TRBD2. The CDR3 has 17 amino acids. Trimming cost V 6 bases and J 2 bases; bases outside gene matches: 9. Germline V gene sequence: CDR1 MNHEY, CDR2 SMNVEV (reference sequence). As DNA, the CDR3 is TGTGCCAGCAGGGGGACTAGCGGGTTGAAGCACACAGATACGCAGTATTTT. It yields the protein CASRGTSGLKHTDTQYF.

J is TRBJ2-2 and V is TRBV19; D possibly corresponds to TRBD2 (6 bases). The germline CDR1 and CDR2 sequences are LNHDA and SQIVND (reference sequence). This CDR3 contains 18 residues. The V and J ends lost 5 bases and 2 bases respectively, with 21 bases between them. CDR3 DNA: TGTGCCAGTAGTTGGAAAACCGGTCGGGGGTTAAACACCGGGGAGCTGTTTTTT. Encoded protein: CASSWKTGRGLNTGELFF.

The DNA for the CDR3 is TGCGCCAGCAGTGAAGGTCGCTCTGGAAACACCATATATTTT. Translated, it gives CASSEGRSGNTIYF. The chain joins TRBV10-2 to TRBJ1-3; D ambiguous. V lost 3 bases and J lost 0, with 6 bases in between. CDR1 and CDR2 from the germline V gene are WSHSY and SAAADI. CDR3 length: 14 residues.

The chain joins TRBV2 to TRBJ1-4; weak D call: TRBD1 (5 bases). V was clipped by 2 bases and J by 8 bases, with 15 bases between them. CDR1 and CDR2 from the germline V gene are SNHLY and FYNNEI. This CDR3 region has 15 residues. CDR3 sequence: CASSEWGGTGEKLFF. In nucleotides, the CDR3 is TGTGCCAGCAGTGAATGGGGGGGAACCGGAGAAAAACTGTTTTTT.

In this sample, this clone turned up a few times. This chain connects TRBV9 to TRBJ1-2; D is ambiguous. This CDR3 is 14 amino acids long. Trimming took 6 bases from V and 0 from J, leaving 12 bases between them. Germline V CDR1 and CDR2: SGDLS, YYNGEE. The CDR3 reads CASNPGSSNYGYTF. The CDR3 DNA sequence: TGTGCCAGCAACCCGGGTTCCTCTAACTATGGCTACACCTTC.

This chain uses TRBV29-1 with TRBJ2-1, with D maybe TRBD2 (8 bases). The CDR3 consists of 14 residues. V dropped 6 bases and J dropped 9 bases, with 21 bases sitting between them. The germline V gene has CDR1 SQVTM and CDR2 ANQGSEA. This CDR3 reads CSVANRGLGVEQFF. CDR3 DNA sequence: TGCAGCGTCGCGAACAGGGGACTAGGGGTTGAGCAGTTCTTC.

This clone was seen a single time. The rearrangement uses TRBV11-2 and TRBJ2-1; D gene unclear. Germline-derived CDR1 and CDR2 are SGHAT and FQNNGV. V was pared by 1 base and J by 8 bases, with 12 bases between. The CDR3 sequence is 14 residues long. The CDR3: CASSLAGNVHEQFF. The CDR3 nucleotides are TGTGCCAGCAGCTTAGCGGGCAATGTACATGAGCAGTTCTTC.

This chain uses TRBV19 with TRBJ2-1; D is perhaps TRBD2 (6 bases). The germline CDR1 and CDR2 sequences are LNHDA and SQIVND (reference sequence). CDR3 size: 15 residues. Between the trimmed V and J ends, which lost 3 bases and 1 base, there was a span of 10 bases. The CDR3, as DNA: TGTGCCAGTAGTATTTTAGCGGTATCCTACAATGAGCAGTTCTTC. This translates into CASSILAVSYNEQFF.

This clone is a singleton in its sample. V gene TRBV28 combines with J gene TRBJ2-7; 8 bases agree with TRBD1. Germline V gene lookup returns CDR1 MDHEN and CDR2 SYDVKM. The CDR3 loop spans 15 amino acids. Unmatched junction bases numbered 7, after V lost 2 bases and J lost 4 bases. This CDR3 reads CASSLEVGQGYEQYF. CDR3 nucleotides: TGTGCCAGCAGTTTAGAAGTTGGACAGGGATACGAGCAGTACTTC.

This clone was counted a single time. Other DNA variants within this sample encode the same CDR3. The chain combines TRBV7-6 with TRBJ2-7, with 7 bases matching TRBD2. Germline V gives CDR1 SGHVS, CDR2 FNYEAQ. The CDR3 has 14 amino acids. J gave up 0 bases and V 5 bases, and 4 bases lay outside the gene matches. CDR3 region: CASSPRTSSYEQYF. The CDR3 nucleotides are TGTGCCAGCAGCCCACGGACTAGCTCCTACGAGCAGTACTTC.

The chain recombines TRBV9 with TRBJ1-1; D is undetermined. The CDR3 has 11 residues. V was shortened by 4 bases and J by 7 bases, with 8 bases between the two germline ends. Germline V gene sequence: CDR1 SGDLS, CDR2 YYNGEE. CDR3 sequence (DNA): TGTGCCAGCAGCAAAGACGGTGAAGCTTTCTTT. It specifies CASSKDGEAFF.

The rearrangement links TRBV7-9 to TRBJ2-2; 7 positions agree with TRBD1. The V and J ends lost 1 base and 2 bases, in that order; junction bases with no gene match: 4. Germline V CDR1 and CDR2: SEHNR, FQNEAQ (reference sequence). CDR3 length: 16 amino acids. This CDR3 reads CASSLVWDRNTGELFF. CDR3 DNA: TGTGCCAGCAGCTTAGTGTGGGACAGAAACACCGGGGAGCTGTTTTTT. Using reference TRBV7-9 and TRBJ2-2 for the parts outside the CDR3, the full variable domain is DTGVSQNPRHKITKRGQNVTFRCDPISEHNRLYWYRQTLGQGPEFLTYFQNEAQLEKSRLLSDRFSAERPKGSFSTLEIQRTEQGDSAMYLCASSLVWDRNTGELFFGEGSRLTVL.

The genes are TRBV5-6 and TRBJ2-7; D not resolved. Trimming cost V 0 bases and J 3 bases, with 10 bases left between them. The CDR3 sequence is 14 residues long. Germline CDR1 reads SGHDT; CDR2 reads YYEEEE. CDR3 sequence (DNA): TGTGCCAGCAGCTTGGGGGTGACATACTACGAGCAGTACTTC. The encoded protein is CASSLGVTYYEQYF.

The J gene is TRBJ2-7, the V gene TRBV7-2; either TRBD1 or TRBD2 may fit D (5 bases each). With 10 bases removed from V and 0 bases from J, the gap between germline ends came to 10 bases. This CDR3 spans 12 amino acids. Per germline, CDR1 SGHTA and CDR2 FQGNSA. CDR3 region: CATGDDSYEQYF. The CDR3 region has the DNA TGTGCCACCGGGGACGACTCCTACGAGCAGTACTTC.

A note on this clone: This same CDR3 is encoded by further DNA sequences in the sample. The chain combines TRBV9 with TRBJ1-5; D call uncertain. The germline V and J ends were trimmed by 2 bases and 0 bases, with 6 bases remaining between them. This CDR3 is 14 amino acids long. CDR1 is SGDLS, CDR2 YYNGEE, per germline. CDR3 bases: TGTGCCAGCAGCGTGACGGATAGCAATCAGCCCCAGCATTTT. Encoded protein: CASSVTDSNQPQHF.

This clone was seen more than once but under ten times. This chain connects TRBV7-9 to TRBJ1-1; no clear D gene. CDR3 length: 13 amino acids. V lost 4 bases and J lost 5, with 11 bases in between. CDR1 and CDR2 (germline): SEHNR, FQNEAQ (reference sequence). The CDR3 loop reads CASSSDGGTEAFF. In DNA, the CDR3 is TGTGCCAGCAGCTCGGACGGAGGTACTGAAGCTTTCTTT.

This clone was picked up a small number of times. Here the CDR3 reads CASSSRVRTEAFF. The CDR3 region has the DNA TGTGCCAGCAGCTCAAGAGTCAGGACTGAAGCTTTCTTT. This chain connects TRBV6-5 to TRBJ1-1; D is unresolved. Germline CDR1 reads MNHEY; CDR2 reads SVGAGI. The length of the CDR3 is 13 residues. Trimming took 6 bases from V and 5 from J, leaving 13 bases between them.

The chain uses TRBV4-2 and TRBJ1-2, with D perhaps TRBD1 (6 bases). Trimming took off 1 base at V and 0 bases at J, with 12 bases between the two ends. This CDR3 has 16 amino acids. The germline V gene has CDR1 LGHNA and CDR2 YNFKEQ. In DNA, the CDR3 is TGTGCCAGCAGCCAAGTTGAGGGGGGGCCTAACTATGGCTACACCTTC. It encodes CASSQVEGGPNYGYTF.

About this clone itself: At the DNA level, this CDR3 is encoded by other sequences in the same sample as well. The rearrangement uses TRBV27 and TRBJ2-2; D uncertain. Between the trimmed V and J ends, which lost 5 bases and 3 bases, there was a span of 4 bases. The germline CDR1 and CDR2 sequences are MNHEY and SMNVEV (reference sequence). The CDR3 is 12 residues long. The CDR3 protein is CASSAYTGELFF. For the CDR3, the DNA is TGTGCCAGCAGTGCCTACACCGGGGAGCTGTTTTTT.

The chain uses TRBV6-5 and TRBJ2-7, with D perhaps given as TRBD1 or TRBD2 (5 bases each). The V end lost 2 bases, the J end lost 0 bases, and 11 bases lay between the germline ends. Germline loops: CDR1 MNHEY, CDR2 SVGAGI. This CDR3 contains 15 residues. In nucleotides, the CDR3 is TGTGCCAGCAGTTACGCCGTGGGGACCTCCTACGAGCAGTACTTC. Amino acid sequence: CASSYAVGTSYEQYF.